The 9 T cell receptor beta chains below come from one sample, sequenced in a study of cytomegalovirus exposure and HLA in healthy donors. TCRdb's table, derived via immunoSEQ multiplex PCR, lists solely in-frame clones and lacks some. The repertoire holds under 250,000 clones, with over 75% as singletons. Sequencing was carried out using PBMCs. All receptors come from a young woman in good health and CMV-seropositive.

The V gene is TRBV28, the J gene TRBJ2-7; 8 bases line up with TRBD1. Trimming took 10 bases from V and 0 from J; bases not matched to a gene: 8. Germline V gene data show CDR1 as MDHEN and CDR2 as SYDVKM. The CDR3 contains 14 residues. CDR3 sequence: CATLDRVDSYEQYF. CDR3 bases: TGTGCCACCCTGGACAGGGTCGACTCCTACGAGCAGTACTTC.

This sequence joins TRBV5-1 and TRBJ1-1; tentatively, D is TRBD1 (6 bases). V was clipped by 0 bases and J by 5 bases, with 8 bases between them. The germline CDR1 and CDR2 sequences are SGHRS and YFSETQ. This CDR3 is built from 13 residues. The CDR3 bases are TGCGCCAGCAGCTTGGGCAGGGGAACTGAAGCTTTCTTT. It yields the protein CASSLGRGTEAFF.

The genes are TRBV9 and TRBJ2-1, with 7 bases lining up with TRBD2. The CDR3 contains 16 residues. Trimming at V came to 7 bases and at J to 2 bases, leaving 12 bases not matched to a gene. CDR1 and CDR2 from the germline V gene are SGDLS and YYNGEE. CDR3 residues: CASEPFGGGAYNEQFF. The CDR3 DNA follows: TGTGCCAGCGAGCCCTTTGGGGGGGGAGCCTACAATGAGCAGTTCTTC.

This chain links TRBV28 with TRBJ2-5, with D possibly being TRBD2 (7 bases). Germline V gene lookup returns CDR1 MDHEN and CDR2 SYDVKM. Trimming removed 6 bases at V and 5 bases at J, with 10 bases between. CDR3 size: 12 residues. The CDR3 loop is CASRQGGETQYF. DNA of the CDR3: TGTGCCAGCAGACAGGGAGGGGAGACCCAGTACTTC.

The chain employs TRBV18 and TRBJ2-7; TRBD2 is a possible D gene (5 bases). Per germline, CDR1 KGHSH and CDR2 LQKENI. The CDR3 contains 16 residues. Trimming shortened V by 3 bases and J by 4 bases, and 19 bases separated the two germline ends. Here the CDR3 reads CASSPSKREPGYEQYF. Written as DNA, the CDR3 is TGTGCCAGCTCACCCTCAAAGAGGGAGCCAGGTTACGAGCAGTACTTC. The full variable domain, rest sourced from reference TRBV18 and TRBJ2-7, is NAGVMQNPRHLVRRRGQEARLRCSPMKGHSHVYWYRQLPEEGLKFMVYLQKENIIDESGMPKERFSAEFPKEGPSILRIQQVVRGDSAAYFCASSPSKREPGYEQYFGPGTRLTVT.

The genes are TRBV25-1 and TRBJ1-2; tentatively, D is TRBD1 (5 bases). This CDR3 region has 14 residues. The V end was cut by 6 bases, the J end by 4 bases, with 15 bases between. Per germline, CDR1 MGHDK and CDR2 SYGVNS. CDR3 residues: CASRGGTSGYGYTF. The CDR3 DNA sequence: TGTGCCAGCAGGGGCGGGACGTCAGGCTATGGCTACACCTTC.

This chain connects TRBV28 to TRBJ1-5; possible D gene TRBD1, 6 bases. The germline V and J ends were trimmed by 5 bases and 4 bases, with 12 bases remaining between them. The CDR3 consists of 14 residues. Germline CDR1 and CDR2: MDHEN and SYDVKM. CDR3 nucleotides: TGTGCCAGCAGTGATAGGGGGTGGAATCAGCCCCAGCATTTT. As protein: CASSDRGWNQPQHF.

V and J are TRBV19 and TRBJ1-4; D uncertain. Germline CDR1 and CDR2: LNHDA and SQIVND (reference sequence). Trimming removed 3 bases at V and 2 bases at J, with 19 bases between. The CDR3 contains 18 residues. The CDR3 sequence is CASSIRPFGGSTNEKLFF. In DNA form, the CDR3 reads TGTGCCAGTAGTATCCGCCCCTTCGGCGGTAGCACTAATGAAAAACTGTTTTTT.

This chain uses TRBV28 with TRBJ2-3; 10 bases are a match to TRBD2. V was pared by 8 bases and J by 2 bases, with 4 bases of the junction left unmatched. Germline values: CDR1 MDHEN, CDR2 SYDVKM. This CDR3 has 14 amino acids. CDR3 sequence (DNA): TGTGCCAGCGGACTAGCGGCCACCACAGATACGCAGTATTTT. This translates into CASGLAATTDTQYF.